The rows below give T cell receptor beta chains drawn from one sample of a study of shared clonotypes between healthy human individuals. Sequencing used immunoSEQ multiplex PCR; TCRdb keeps in-frame clones, though not all of them. Here the sample spans millions of clones, roughly 93% being singletons. Source material: naive CD4+ T cells from PBMCs. Receptor source: a man aged 18 to 35 in good health. Some clones in this sample may be carry-over from other donors' samples. Each CDR3 is given with its conserved first and last residue. A D gene is named only where the DNA matches it firmly. Clone size is stated in some rows and not others, as once, few, many or a class when expanded.

clone size | J gene | D gene | V gene | CDR3 DNA | CDR3 protein
NA | TRBJ2-5 | TRBD2 | TRBV27 | TGTGCCAGCAGCAGGATACCGGGACTAGCGGGACAAGAGACCCAGTACTTC | CASSRIPGLAGQETQYF
NA | TRBJ1-1 | TRBD1 | TRBV19 | TGTGCCAGTACTATCGAGGGACAGAGGAACACTGAAGCTTTCTTT | CASTIEGQRNTEAFF
NA | TRBJ1-2 | NA | TRBV10-3 | TGTGCCATCAGTGAAGCGGGAGGGGGAGGTGGCTACACCTTC | CAISEAGGGGGYTF
NA | TRBJ2-7 | TRBD1 | TRBV28 | TGTGCCAGCAGCCTCCGGGACAGCTCCTACGAGCAGTACTTC | CASSLRDSSYEQYF
NA | TRBJ2-2 | NA | TRBV19 | TGTGCCAGTAGTATAGCGGGCCGGACCGGGGAGCTGTTTTTT | CASSIAGRTGELFF
NA | TRBJ1-1 | NA | TRBV19 | TGTGCCAGTACCCTCGACGGTAACACTGAAGCTTTCTTT | CASTLDGNTEAFF
NA | TRBJ2-2 | TRBD2 | TRBV5-4 | TGTGCCAGCAGCTCACCTAGCGGGAGTCACACCGGGGAGCTGTTTTTT | CASSSPSGSHTGELFF
NA | TRBJ2-3 | NA | TRBV5-1 | TGCGCCAGCAGCCCCGGGGCCCAGGCGACAGATACGCAGTATTTT | CASSPGAQATDTQYF
NA | TRBJ2-3 | NA | TRBV5-1 | TGCGCCAGCAGCCCTCAGGGTCGCACAGATACGCAGTATTTT | CASSPQGRTDTQYF
few | TRBJ1-5 | NA | TRBV29-1 | TGCAGCGTGATGACAGAACCGAATCAGCCCCAGCATTTT | CSVMTEPNQPQHF
NA | TRBJ2-7 | NA | TRBV5-1 | TGCGCCAGCAGCTTGATCTCAGGGGATTCCGAGCAGTACTTC | CASSLISGDSEQYF
NA | TRBJ2-7 | TRBD2 | TRBV27 | TGTGCCAGCGGAACCGGGACTAGCGTACCACCCGGGTCCTACGAGCAGTACTTC | CASGTGTSVPPGSYEQYF
NA | TRBJ1-5 | TRBD1 | TRBV28 | TGTGCCAGCAGTTTGATGGGACAGGGTAGCAATCAGCCCCAGCATTTT | CASSLMGQGSNQPQHF
NA | TRBJ2-7 | NA | TRBV6-5 | TGTGCCAGCAGTTTTTCCGGACAGCCGTACGAGCAGTACTTC | CASSFSGQPYEQYF
NA | TRBJ1-5 | NA | TRBV10-3 | TGTGCCATCAGTGACAACCCGGGGATTCAGCCCCAGCATTTT | CAISDNPGIQPQHF
NA | TRBJ2-1 | NA | TRBV9 | TGTGCCAGCAGCCCTGGAGCGGACTACAATGAGCAGTTCTTC | CASSPGADYNEQFF
NA | TRBJ2-3 | TRBD1 | TRBV30 | TGTGCCTGGATCGACAGGGTGGTTGATACGCAGTATTTT | CAWIDRVVDTQYF
NA | TRBJ2-3 | NA | TRBV5-1 | TGCGCCAGCAGCTTGAATAATCCGAGTTTGGATACGCAGTATTTT | CASSLNNPSLDTQYF
NA | TRBJ1-2 | NA | TRBV7-9 | TGTGCCAGCAGCCCCGGGAATAACTATGGCTACACCTTC | CASSPGNNYGYTF
NA | TRBJ2-1 | TRBD1 | TRBV28 | TGTGCCAGCAGTTTGGGACAGAACAATGAGCAGTTCTTC | CASSLGQNNEQFF
NA | TRBJ2-7 | TRBD2 | TRBV4-1 | TGCGCCAGCAGCCAAGTGGCGGGAGTCTACGAGCAGTACTTC | CASSQVAGVYEQYF
NA | TRBJ2-1 | NA | TRBV5-1 | TGCGCCAGCAGCTTGCATCCGGACAATTACAATGAGCAGTTCTTC | CASSLHPDNYNEQFF
once | TRBJ2-1 | TRBD2 | TRBV19 | TGTGCCAGTAGAAAGGGACTAGCGGGCTACAATGAGCAGTTCTTC | CASRKGLAGYNEQFF
NA | TRBJ2-1 | TRBD2 | TRBV15 | TGTGCCACTGGGAGGGCCTACCGGGATGAGCAGTTCTTC | CATGRAYRDEQFF
NA | TRBJ2-3 | TRBD1 | TRBV7-8 | TGTGCCAGCAGTCGACCGGGACAGGGCTTCAATACGCAGTATTTT | CASSRPGQGFNTQYF
NA | TRBJ2-1 | NA | TRBV4-1 | TGCGCCAGCAGCCAAGCGGAGGGAGAGGTGTACAATGAGCAGTTCTTC | CASSQAEGEVYNEQFF
NA | TRBJ2-2 | NA | TRBV2 | TGTGCCAGCAGACGACAGGCGGTCACCGGGGAGCTGTTTTTT | CASRRQAVTGELFF
once | TRBJ1-6 | TRBD1 | TRBV2 | TGTGCCAGCAGTGAATCTTGGGGACAGGGGGCAACCTATAATTCACCCCTCCACTTT | CASSESWGQGATYNSPLHF
NA | TRBJ1-1 | NA | TRBV9 | TGTGCCAGCAGCGGTCAAGTAGTGGGGGACACTGAAGCTTTCTTT | CASSGQVVGDTEAFF
NA | TRBJ2-7 | TRBD2 | TRBV7-9 | TGTGCCAGCAGCCTTAGCGGGAGCACCTACGAGCAGTACTTC | CASSLSGSTYEQYF
NA | TRBJ2-3 | NA | TRBV5-4 | TGTGCCAGCAGCTTTCCACAGGGCTTCGATACGCAGTATTTT | CASSFPQGFDTQYF
NA | TRBJ1-1 | NA | TRBV7-6 | TGTGCCAGCAGCCAGCAGGGGTTGGGGAACACTGAAGCTTTCTTT | CASSQQGLGNTEAFF
NA | TRBJ2-2 | NA | TRBV7-3 | TGTGCCAGCAGTCGGACTCGTGTAGGGGAGCTGTTTTTT | CASSRTRVGELFF
NA | TRBJ2-3 | NA | TRBV25-1 | TGTGCCAGCAGTGAATCTGGCAGGGCCACAGATACGCAGTATTTT | CASSESGRATDTQYF
NA | TRBJ2-1 | NA | TRBV7-3 | TGTGCCAGCAGCTTACAAGGGGGGAGCTCCTACAATGAGCAGTTCTTC | CASSLQGGSSYNEQFF
NA | TRBJ2-1 | NA | TRBV4-1 | TGCGCCAGCAGCCAATTAGGGGACCGGTTCTTC | CASSQLGDRFF
NA | TRBJ2-1 | NA | TRBV9 | TGTGCCAGCAGCGTAGGGGGATCTGCCTACAATGAGCAGTTCTTC | CASSVGGSAYNEQFF
once | TRBJ2-1 | NA | TRBV14 | TGTGCCAGCAGCCAAGAGTTGAGCAGCAATGAGCAGTTCTTC | CASSQELSSNEQFF